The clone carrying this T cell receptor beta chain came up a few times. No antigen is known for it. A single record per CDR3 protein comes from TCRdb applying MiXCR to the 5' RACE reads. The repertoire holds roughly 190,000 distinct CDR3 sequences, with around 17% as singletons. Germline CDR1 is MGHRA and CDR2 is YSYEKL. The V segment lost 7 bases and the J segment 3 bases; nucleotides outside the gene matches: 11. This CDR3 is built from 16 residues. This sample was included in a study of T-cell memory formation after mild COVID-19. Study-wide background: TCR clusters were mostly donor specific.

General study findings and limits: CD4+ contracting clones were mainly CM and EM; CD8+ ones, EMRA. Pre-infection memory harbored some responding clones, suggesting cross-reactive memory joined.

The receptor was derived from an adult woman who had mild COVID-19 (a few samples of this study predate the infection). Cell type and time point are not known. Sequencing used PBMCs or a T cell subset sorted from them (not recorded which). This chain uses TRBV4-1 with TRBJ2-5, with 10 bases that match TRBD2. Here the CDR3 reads CASTRRASGGEETQYF. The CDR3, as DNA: TGCGCCAGCACCCGGCGAGCGAGCGGGGGGGAAGAGACCCAGTACTTC.